Sequencing of this T cell receptor beta chain was carried out in a study of shared clonotypes between healthy human individuals. With respect to this clone: The target antigen is unknown.

This CDR3 is built from 16 residues. V was pared by 3 bases and J by 8 bases, with 22 bases between. Germline V gene lookup returns CDR1 LGHNA and CDR2 YNFKEQ. Only in-frame clones appear in the TCRdb table, and some are missing; sequencing was by immunoSEQ multiplex PCR. The data hold about 560,000 clones, with around 78% observed a single time. Study conclusions and caveats: Represented diversity (both genetic and exposure-history) was limited by the small number of donors.

The specimen sequenced was PBMCs. The chain carries TRBV4-2 and TRBJ1-2; D is unresolved. The receptor was derived from a woman aged 40 to 49 in good health. Some clones in this sample may be carry-over from other donors' samples. The CDR3 region is CASSQPTGRPEFGYTF. The CDR3 nucleotides read TGTGCCAGCAGCCAGCCTACGGGCCGCCCGGAGTTCGGCTACACCTTC.